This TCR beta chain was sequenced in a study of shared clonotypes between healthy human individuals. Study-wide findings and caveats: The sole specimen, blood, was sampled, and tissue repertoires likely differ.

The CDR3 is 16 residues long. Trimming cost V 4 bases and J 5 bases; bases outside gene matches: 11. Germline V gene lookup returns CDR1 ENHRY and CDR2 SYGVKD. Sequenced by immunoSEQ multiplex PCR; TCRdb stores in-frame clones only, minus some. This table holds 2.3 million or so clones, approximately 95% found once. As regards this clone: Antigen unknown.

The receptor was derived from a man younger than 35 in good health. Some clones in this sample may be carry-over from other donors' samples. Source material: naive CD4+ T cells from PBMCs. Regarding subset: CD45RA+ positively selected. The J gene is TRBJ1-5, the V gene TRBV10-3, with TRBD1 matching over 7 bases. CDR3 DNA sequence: TGTGCCATCAGTGCCTCAAGGGGGACAGAGGATCAGCCCCAGCATTTT. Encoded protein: CAISASRGTEDQPQHF.